This T cell receptor beta chain was sequenced in a study of T cells in localized non-small cell lung cancer. The V gene end was trimmed by 6 bases and the J gene end by 0 bases; junction bases not matched to a gene: 10. The CDR3 contains 17 residues. Germline V gene lookup returns CDR1 MDHEN and CDR2 SYDVKM. The assay was immunoSEQ multiplex PCR, and TCRdb's table has in-frame clones only and misses some. This sample yields around 40,000 clones, of which approximately 83% are seen a single time; approximately 6% belongs to the top ten. This specimen consisted of peripheral blood, obtained before any cancer treatment. The receptor was derived from a man aged 40 to 70 with stage I lung adenocarcinoma. V is TRBV28 and J is TRBJ1-5, with 8 bases identical to TRBD1. The CDR3 reads CASRVGTGDYSNQPQHF. The CDR3 DNA sequence: TGTGCCAGCAGGGTAGGGACAGGAGATTATAGCAATCAGCCCCAGCATTTT.